Listed here are 18 T cell receptor beta chains from one sample, sequenced in a study of blood T cell repertoires in COVID-19 (dated by TCRdb to the early 2020s). Library prep was done by the immunoSEQ multiplex PCR assay. TCRdb mirrors the immuneACCESS table, restricted to in-frame sequences. Some clones are absent from its copies; in checked studies, under half trace to an unresolved V gene, and the reason for the others is unknown. The table for this sample lists approximately 180,000 clones; roughly 85% of them were counted only once. Approximately 10% of the sample lies in the top ten. Sequencing used peripheral blood. Receptors were obtained from a human donor with active or convalescent COVID-19. The donor label of this sample is uncertain.

In this sample, this clone turned up a few times. CDR3 sequence reads: CATSDPRGGAVLTF. The CDR3 DNA reads TGTGCCACCAGTGATCCCCGTGGGGGCGCCGTCCTGACTTTC. The V call is TRBV24-1, the J call TRBJ2-6; D is possibly TRBD1 (6 bases). V dropped 3 bases and J dropped 12 bases, with 14 bases sitting between them. This CDR3 has 14 residues. Germline V CDR1 and CDR2: KGHDR, SFDVKD.

V and J are TRBV6-5 and TRBJ1-1, with D perhaps TRBD1 (6 bases). CDR3 size: 14 residues. Deletions cut 2 bases from V and 1 base from J, with 8 bases between. CDR1 and CDR2 (germline): MNHEY, SVGAGI. The CDR3 DNA follows: TGTGCCAGCAGTTACCAGGACAGGAACACTGAAGCTTTCTTT. Translation gives CASSYQDRNTEAFF.

The chain has TRBV6-5 and TRBJ1-4; D ambiguous. V shed 5 bases and J shed 8 bases, with 12 bases lying between them. There are 13 residues in the CDR3. Germline values: CDR1 MNHEY, CDR2 SVGAGI. This CDR3 is CASSTEFREKLFF. Written as DNA, the CDR3 is TGTGCCAGCAGTACGGAGTTCCGGGAAAAACTGTTTTTT.

The chain joins TRBV27 to TRBJ1-2; 12 bases are shared with TRBD1. From germline, CDR1 is MNHEY and CDR2 SMNVEV (reference sequence). The V segment lost 0 bases and the J segment 7 bases; nucleotides outside the gene matches: 6. The CDR3 is 16 amino acids. The CDR3 spells CASSLSMGQGALGYTF. As DNA, the CDR3 is TGTGCCAGCAGTTTATCGATGGGACAGGGGGCGCTTGGCTACACCTTC.

This chain links TRBV6-5 with TRBJ2-7; 7 bases agree with TRBD1. V was pared by 4 bases and J by 2 bases, with 5 bases of the junction left unmatched. The germline CDR1 and CDR2 sequences are MNHEY and SVGAGI. The CDR3 is 14 residues long. The chain's CDR3 is CASSSSGQPYEQYF. The CDR3, as DNA: TGTGCCAGCAGTTCCTCGGGACAGCCCTACGAGCAGTACTTC.

This clone turned up a few times. The chain uses TRBV5-4 and TRBJ2-5; D uncertain. With 2 bases removed from V and 0 bases from J, the gap between germline ends came to 8 bases. Germline assignment: CDR1 SGHNT and CDR2 YYREEE (reference sequence). The CDR3 runs to 14 residues. CDR3 loop: CASSLSRYQETQYF. CDR3 DNA: TGTGCCAGCAGCTTATCCCGTTACCAAGAGACCCAGTACTTC. The variable domain in full, completed from reference TRBV5-4 and TRBJ2-5, reads ETGVTQSPTHLIKTRGQQVTLRCSSQSGHNTVSWYQQALGQGPQFIFQYYREEENGRGNFPPRFSGLQFPNYSSELNVNALELDDSALYLCASSLSRYQETQYFGPGTRLLVL.

V gene TRBV19 combines with J gene TRBJ1-5; TRBD1 matches 7 bases. J gave up 2 bases and V 7 bases, and 8 bases lay outside the gene matches. Germline V lookup: CDR1 LNHDA, CDR2 SQIVND (reference sequence). CDR3 length: 15 amino acids. The CDR3 DNA reads as TGTGCCAGTACCGCCGGGACAGTCGGCAATCAGCCCCAGCATTTT. Translating gives CASTAGTVGNQPQHF.

V gene TRBV4-2 combines with J gene TRBJ1-2, with D hard to call. Germline V gene sequence: CDR1 LGHNA, CDR2 YNFKEQ. There are 14 residues in the CDR3. Between the trimmed V and J ends, which lost 3 bases and 2 bases, there was a span of 10 bases. The CDR3 sequence: CASSQLLRNYGYTF. In DNA, the CDR3 is TGTGCCAGCAGCCAGCTACTAAGGAACTATGGCTACACCTTC.

The chain carries TRBV19 and TRBJ1-5; weak D call: TRBD1 (5 bases). Trimming left V 4 bases short and J 2 bases short, with 27 bases between. The CDR3 has 20 amino acids. The germline gives CDR1 LNHDA, CDR2 SQIVND (reference sequence). CDR3 DNA: TGTGCCAGTAGTACCCACTACTTCAGGGCGAATTATATTGGCAATCAGCCCCAGCATTTT. Encoded protein: CASSTHYFRANYIGNQPQHF.

This clone showed up just once. J is TRBJ2-5 and V is TRBV5-4; D not resolved. Trimming left V 4 bases short and J 0 bases short, with 10 bases between. CDR3 length: 14 residues. Germline CDR1 SGHNT, CDR2 YYREEE (reference sequence). The CDR3 protein is CASSLTSYQETQYF. DNA for the CDR3: TGTGCCAGCAGCCTAACCTCGTACCAAGAGACCCAGTACTTC.

The chain carries TRBV10-3 and TRBJ2-3; 13 bases align to TRBD2. The V and J ends lost 5 bases and 6 bases, in that order; junction bases with no gene match: 5. The CDR3 is 15 amino acids. Germline assignment: CDR1 ENHRY and CDR2 SYGVKD. The CDR3 coding sequence is TGTGCCATCAGTCAGACTAGCGGGGGGCGCGATACGCAGTATTTT. This sequence encodes CAISQTSGGRDTQYF.

The J gene is TRBJ1-1, the V gene TRBV5-1, with 9 bases that match TRBD1. CDR1 SGHRS and CDR2 YFSETQ come from the germline V gene. V lost 10 bases and J lost 4; bases outside the gene matches: 8. There are 13 residues in the CDR3. In DNA, the CDR3 is TGCGCCCGCGGGGACAGGGAAGGCACTGAAGCTTTCTTT. Translation gives CARGDREGTEAFF.

This clone was observed a few times. The chain employs TRBV18 and TRBJ1-5; 7 bases are a match to TRBD1. Germline V CDR1 and CDR2: KGHSH, LQKENI. The CDR3 runs 14 residues. V shed 6 bases and J 4 bases; nucleotides not matched to a gene: 6. CDR3 DNA sequence: TGTGCCAGCTCGCCGGACAGGTGGAATCAGCCCCAGCATTTT. Residues: CASSPDRWNQPQHF.

The chain is built from TRBV7-6 and TRBJ2-3, with TRBD2 matching 14 bases. Germline CDR1 SGHVS, CDR2 FNYEAQ. The J segment lost 0 bases and the V segment lost 5 bases, leaving 13 bases of the junction unmatched. The CDR3 is 20 residues long. The chain's CDR3 is CASSPRLAGGAESSTDTQYF. The CDR3 DNA follows: TGTGCCAGCAGCCCAAGACTAGCGGGAGGGGCCGAGAGTAGCACAGATACGCAGTATTTT.

The chain joins TRBV5-4 to TRBJ2-1, with 12 bases matching TRBD1. CDR3 length: 17 amino acids. Germline-derived CDR1 and CDR2 are SGHNT and YYREEE (reference sequence). V shed 4 bases, J shed 7 bases, and the junction held 12 bases outside the gene matches. The CDR3 region is CASSRRGTGGRWNEQFF. CDR3 in DNA: TGTGCCAGCAGCCGAAGGGGGACAGGGGGCCGGTGGAATGAGCAGTTCTTC.

This chain connects TRBV3-1 (or the pseudogene TRBV3-2) to TRBJ1-2; the D is unclear. Trimming cost V 0 bases and J 4 bases, with 15 bases left between them. CDR3 length equals 16 residues. Germline CDR1 LGHDT, CDR2 YNNKEL (reference sequence). The CDR3 is CASSQDLDLNIYGYTF. In DNA, the CDR3 is TGTGCCAGCAGCCAAGATTTAGACTTAAATATCTATGGCTACACCTTC.

Only one count was recorded for this clone. V usage is TRBV7-2 and J usage is TRBJ2-3; 7 bases align to TRBD2. Germline-derived CDR1 and CDR2 are SGHTA and FQGNSA. The CDR3 consists of 16 residues. V lost 5 bases, J lost 1 base, and 9 bases stayed unmatched. CDR3 protein: CASSRWGRARTDTQYF. CDR3 sequence (DNA): TGTGCCAGCAGCCGGTGGGGGAGGGCCCGCACAGATACGCAGTATTTT.

The rearrangement joins TRBV7-2 to TRBJ1-3; D might be TRBD1 (6 bases). CDR1 and CDR2 (germline): SGHTA, FQGNSA. V was clipped by 2 bases and J by 0 bases, with 8 bases between them. The CDR3 is 15 amino acids. The CDR3 coding sequence is TGTGCCAGCAGCTTAACAGGGACCTCTGGAAACACCATATATTTT. It translates to CASSLTGTSGNTIYF.